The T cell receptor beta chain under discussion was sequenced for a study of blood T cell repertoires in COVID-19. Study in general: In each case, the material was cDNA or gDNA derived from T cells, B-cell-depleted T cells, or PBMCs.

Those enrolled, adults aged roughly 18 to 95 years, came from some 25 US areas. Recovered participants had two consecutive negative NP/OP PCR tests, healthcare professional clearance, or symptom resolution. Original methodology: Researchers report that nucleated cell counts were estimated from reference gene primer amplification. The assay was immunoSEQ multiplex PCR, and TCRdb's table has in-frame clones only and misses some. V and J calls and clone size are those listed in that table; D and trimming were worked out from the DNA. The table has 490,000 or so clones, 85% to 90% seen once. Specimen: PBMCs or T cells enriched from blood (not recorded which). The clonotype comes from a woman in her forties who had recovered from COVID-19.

CDR3 sequence reads: CSVYEQGWGTDTQYF. CDR3 nucleotide sequence: TGCAGCGTCTACGAACAGGGATGGGGAACAGATACGCAGTATTTT. V and J are TRBV29-1 and TRBJ2-3; D may be TRBD1 (6 bases). This CDR3 is built from 15 residues. Germline V CDR1 and CDR2: SQVTM, ANQGSEA. V was shortened by 6 bases and J by 3 bases, with 19 bases between the two germline ends.